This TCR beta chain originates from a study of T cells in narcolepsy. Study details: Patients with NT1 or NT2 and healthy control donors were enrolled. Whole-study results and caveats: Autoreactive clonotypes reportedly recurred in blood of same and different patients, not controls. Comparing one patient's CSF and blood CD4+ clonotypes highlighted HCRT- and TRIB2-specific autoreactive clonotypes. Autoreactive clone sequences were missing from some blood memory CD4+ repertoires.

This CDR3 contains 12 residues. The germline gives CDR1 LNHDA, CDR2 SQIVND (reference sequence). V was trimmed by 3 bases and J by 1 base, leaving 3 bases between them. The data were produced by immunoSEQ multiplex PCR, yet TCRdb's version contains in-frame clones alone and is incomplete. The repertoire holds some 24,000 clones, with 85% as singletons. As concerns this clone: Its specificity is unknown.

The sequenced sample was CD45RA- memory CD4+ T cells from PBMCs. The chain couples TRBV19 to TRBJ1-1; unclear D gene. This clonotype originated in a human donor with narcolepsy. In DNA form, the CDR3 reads TGTGCCAGTAGTATGCGGAACACTGAAGCTTTCTTT. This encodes CASSMRNTEAFF.